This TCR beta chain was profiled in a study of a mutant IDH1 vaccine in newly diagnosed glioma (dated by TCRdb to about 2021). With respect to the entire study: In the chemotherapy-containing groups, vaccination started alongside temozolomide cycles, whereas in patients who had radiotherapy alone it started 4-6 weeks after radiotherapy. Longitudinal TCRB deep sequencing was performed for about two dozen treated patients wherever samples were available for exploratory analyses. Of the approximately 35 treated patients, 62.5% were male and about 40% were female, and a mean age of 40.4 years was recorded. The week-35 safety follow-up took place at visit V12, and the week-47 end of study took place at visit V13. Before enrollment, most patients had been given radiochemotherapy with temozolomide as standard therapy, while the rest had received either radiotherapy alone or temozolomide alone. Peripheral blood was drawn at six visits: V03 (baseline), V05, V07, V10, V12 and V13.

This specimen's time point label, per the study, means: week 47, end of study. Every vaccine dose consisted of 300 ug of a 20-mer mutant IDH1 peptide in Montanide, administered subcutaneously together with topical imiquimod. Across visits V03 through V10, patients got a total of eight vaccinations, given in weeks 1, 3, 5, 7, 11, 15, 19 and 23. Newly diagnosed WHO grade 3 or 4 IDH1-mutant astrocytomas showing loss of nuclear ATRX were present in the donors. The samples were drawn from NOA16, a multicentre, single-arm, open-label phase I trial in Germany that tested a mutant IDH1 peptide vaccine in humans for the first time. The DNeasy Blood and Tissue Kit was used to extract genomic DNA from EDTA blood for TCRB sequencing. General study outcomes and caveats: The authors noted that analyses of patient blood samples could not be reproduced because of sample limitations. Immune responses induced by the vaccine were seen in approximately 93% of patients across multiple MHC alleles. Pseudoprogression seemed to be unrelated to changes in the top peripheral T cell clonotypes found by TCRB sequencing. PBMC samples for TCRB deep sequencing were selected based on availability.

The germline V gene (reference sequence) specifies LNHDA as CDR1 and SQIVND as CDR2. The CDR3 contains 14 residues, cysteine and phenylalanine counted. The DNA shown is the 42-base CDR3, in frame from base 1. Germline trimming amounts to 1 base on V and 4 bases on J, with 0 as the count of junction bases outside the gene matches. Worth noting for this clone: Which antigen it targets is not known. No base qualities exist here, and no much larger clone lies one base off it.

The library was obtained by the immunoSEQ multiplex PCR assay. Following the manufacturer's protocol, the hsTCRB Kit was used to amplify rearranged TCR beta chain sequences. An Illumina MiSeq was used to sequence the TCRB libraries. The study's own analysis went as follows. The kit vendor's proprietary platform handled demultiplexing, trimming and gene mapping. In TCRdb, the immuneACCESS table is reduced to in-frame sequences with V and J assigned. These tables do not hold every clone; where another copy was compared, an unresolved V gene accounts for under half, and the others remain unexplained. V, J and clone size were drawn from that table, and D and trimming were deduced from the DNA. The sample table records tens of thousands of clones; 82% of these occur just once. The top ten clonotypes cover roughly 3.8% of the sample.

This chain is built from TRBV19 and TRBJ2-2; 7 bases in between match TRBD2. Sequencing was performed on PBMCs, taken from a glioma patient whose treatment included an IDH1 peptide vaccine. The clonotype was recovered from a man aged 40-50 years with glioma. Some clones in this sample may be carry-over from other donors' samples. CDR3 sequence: CASSIAGGTGELFF. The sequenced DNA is TGTGCCAGTAGTATAGCGGGGGGCACCGGGGAGCTGTTTTTT.